This T cell receptor beta chain was obtained from a study of CD8+CD57+ T cells in acquired aplastic anemia. The length of the CDR3 is 15 residues. V trimming: 4 bases; J trimming: 4 bases; junction bases outside the gene matches: 7. Germline CDR1 and CDR2: SGHKS and YYEKEE (reference sequence). Whoever was chosen for sequencing had shown CD8+CD57+ cell expansion by flow cytometry. Genomic DNA constituted the template upon which TCR beta VDJ and CDR3 profiling was performed. TCRdb re-called the reads through MiXCR, storing one row per CDR3 protein. The table includes just over 450,000 distinct CDR3 sequences, under 40% detected once. The table lists this clonotype with a few counts.

The clonotype originates from a human donor with aplastic anemia. The sequenced sample consisted of sorted CD4+, CD8+, or CD8+CD57+ T cells (not recorded which) from PBMCs. The chain combines TRBV5-5 with TRBJ2-7; 11 nucleotides line up with TRBD2. The chain's CDR3 is CASSVTSGIAYEQYF. The CDR3, as DNA: TGTGCCAGCAGCGTGACTAGCGGGATAGCGTACGAGCAGTACTTC.